This T cell receptor (beta chain) was identified during a study of T cell responses to AZD1222 COVID-19 vaccine. On the study more broadly: Pooled in the analysis were second doses at about 4 or about 12 weeks.

Only in-frame clones appear in the TCRdb table, and some are missing; sequencing was by immunoSEQ multiplex PCR. Altogether some 99,000 clones are present, roughly 88% being singletons, with the ten largest covering under 20%. The receptor comes from an adult in good health. Specimen: peripheral blood, collected on day 0 of AZD1222 vaccination.

The CDR3 DNA follows: TGTGCCAGCAGTTTAGCCACCCCGTGGGATCGAAACACCATATATTTT. It translates to CASSLATPWDRNTIYF. The chain employs TRBV28 and TRBJ1-3, with D hard to call. Trimming took 2 bases from V and 5 from J, leaving 16 bases between them. Germline CDR1 and CDR2: MDHEN and SYDVKM. CDR3 length equals 16 residues.